The 27 T cell receptor beta chains given below trace back to one sample, sequenced in a study of T cell responses to AZD1222 COVID-19 vaccine. Here immunoSEQ multiplex PCR was the method, and the copy in TCRdb shows in-frame clones only, minus some. The table has about 120,000 clones, 80% to 95% seen once. The source material was peripheral blood, sampled on day 0 of AZD1222 vaccination. These receptors all come from an adult in good health.

The V and J genes are TRBV27 and TRBJ2-5; D possibly corresponds to TRBD1 (6 bases). The CDR3 is 11 residues long. The germline V gene encodes CDR1 MNHEY and CDR2 SMNVEV (reference sequence). The V end lost 9 bases, the J end lost 6 bases, and 11 bases lay between the germline ends. Here the CDR3 reads CARQGLKTQYF. CDR3 in DNA: TGTGCCAGACAGGGATTGAAGACCCAGTACTTC.

The CDR3 nucleotides read TGTGCCACCCTAAATCCCTTCGGGACTGAAGCTTTCTTT. Encoded protein: CATLNPFGTEAFF. The chain employs TRBV12-3 or TRBV12-4 and TRBJ1-1; D gene ambiguous. This CDR3 is built from 13 residues. V lost 10 bases and J 5 bases, leaving 17 bases between the germline ends.

The rearrangement links TRBV6-5 to TRBJ1-1; D unclear. Germline CDR1 MNHEY, CDR2 SVGAGI. The CDR3 contains 13 residues. V lost 6 bases and J lost 1, with 9 bases in between. CDR3 in amino acids: CASSAGQNTEAFF. As DNA, the CDR3 is TGTGCCAGCAGCGCGGGCCAGAACACTGAAGCTTTCTTT.

The chain recombines TRBV6-5 with TRBJ2-1; D remains ambiguous. Germline CDR1 is MNHEY and CDR2 is SVGAGI. V dropped 5 bases and J dropped 6 bases, with 14 bases sitting between them. This CDR3 has 14 residues. This CDR3 reads CASSLYPSTNEQFF. CDR3 coding DNA: TGTGCCAGCAGTCTCTATCCAAGCACCAATGAGCAGTTCTTC.

The V call is TRBV9, the J call TRBJ1-2, with D possibly being TRBD1 (5 bases). Germline CDR1 SGDLS, CDR2 YYNGEE. The CDR3 has 13 amino acids. V was cut by 7 bases and J by 8 bases, with 18 bases left in between. The CDR3 spells CASGFSGGRGYTF. In DNA, the CDR3 is TGTGCCAGCGGATTTAGTGGGGGTCGGGGCTACACCTTC.

The CDR3 sequence is CASSAGQGQETQYF. As DNA, the CDR3 is TGTGCCAGCAGCGCGGGACAGGGACAAGAGACCCAGTACTTC. V gene TRBV7-9 combines with J gene TRBJ2-5; 9 bases map to TRBD1. V lost 5 bases to trimming and J lost 2 bases; unmatched junction nucleotides: 3. Germline V gives CDR1 SEHNR, CDR2 FQNEAQ (reference sequence). The CDR3 is 14 amino acids.

This clone has only one observation. The chain uses TRBV4-2 and TRBJ1-5; no definite D call. There are 14 residues in the CDR3. CDR1 is LGHNA and CDR2 is YNFKEQ in the germline V gene. V gave up 0 bases and J gave up 4 bases, with 7 bases separating them. The CDR3 sequence is CASSQERANQPQHF. The CDR3 DNA is TGTGCCAGCAGCCAAGAGAGGGCGAATCAGCCCCAGCATTTT.

V and J are TRBV15 and TRBJ2-1, with 7 positions matching TRBD2. This CDR3 comprises 15 residues. Trimming removed 7 bases from V and 0 bases from J; junction bases left unmatched: 6. Germline V CDR1 and CDR2: LNHNV, YYDKDF (reference sequence). The CDR3 DNA sequence: TGTGCCACCACCGCTAGCGGAGACTCCTACAATGAGCAGTTCTTC. Protein: CATTASGDSYNEQFF.

This chain connects TRBV10-3 to TRBJ2-3, with 9 bases identical to TRBD2. This CDR3 is 13 amino acids long. CDR1 ENHRY and CDR2 SYGVKD come from the germline V gene. The V gene end was trimmed by 2 bases and the J gene end by 6 bases; junction bases not matched to a gene: 0. The CDR3 sequence: CAISEGLADTQYF. DNA for the CDR3: TGTGCCATCAGTGAGGGACTAGCGGATACGCAGTATTTT.

This clone was recorded only once. The chain recombines TRBV29-1 with TRBJ1-1; D unresolved. V lost 5 bases to trimming and J lost 4 bases, with 17 bases between them. CDR3 length: 14 amino acids. Germline CDR1 reads SQVTM; CDR2 reads ANQGSEA. The CDR3 sequence: CSVRGRQSGTEAFF. The CDR3 coding sequence is TGCAGCGTTAGAGGGCGGCAGTCGGGCACTGAAGCTTTCTTT.

As DNA, the CDR3 is TGTGCCAGCAGCGTAGGCCTAGCGGGAGCGTTCGGCACAGATACGCAGTATTTT. Translated, it gives CASSVGLAGAFGTDTQYF. The chain recombines TRBV9 with TRBJ2-3; 10 bases are a match to TRBD2. The CDR3 sequence is 18 residues long. Germline CDR1 and CDR2: SGDLS and YYNGEE. V shed 0 bases and J 1 base; nucleotides not matched to a gene: 8.

This rearrangement joins TRBV12-3 or TRBV12-4 to TRBJ2-2; the D gene is possibly TRBD2 (6 bases). This CDR3 contains 13 residues. V was shortened by 8 bases and J by 2 bases, with 9 bases between the two germline ends. The CDR3, as DNA: TGTGCCAGCGTGCGGGGAAACACCGGGGAGCTGTTTTTT. Encoded protein: CASVRGNTGELFF.

The chain combines TRBV4-1 with TRBJ1-4; maybe TRBD1 (5 bases). The germline gives CDR1 MGHRA, CDR2 YSYEKL. The CDR3 totals 14 residues. The V gene lost 4 bases and the J gene lost 8 bases, with 14 bases spanning the gap. CDR3 amino acids: CASSPMARGEKLFF. For the CDR3, the DNA is TGCGCCAGCAGCCCCATGGCGCGGGGGGAAAAACTGTTTTTT.

The chain is built from TRBV2 and TRBJ2-1; TRBD1 matches at 7 bases. This CDR3 region has 15 residues. The germline gives CDR1 SNHLY, CDR2 FYNNEI. Trimming cost V 8 bases and J 3 bases; bases outside gene matches: 10. The CDR3 sequence: CASGPYTGVYNEQFF. In DNA form, the CDR3 reads TGTGCCAGCGGACCGTATACAGGGGTCTACAATGAGCAGTTCTTC.

This sequence joins TRBV29-1 and TRBJ1-2; D unclear. V dropped 2 bases and J dropped 7 bases, with 17 bases sitting between them. Germline V gives CDR1 SQVTM, CDR2 ANQGSEA. The CDR3 contains 14 residues. DNA for the CDR3: TGCAGCGTTGAATTTTTTATGTTAGGGCTTGGCTACACCTTC. Its translation: CSVEFFMLGLGYTF.

This chain links TRBV7-3 with TRBJ2-1; 7 bases line up with TRBD2. The length of the CDR3 is 16 residues. V was clipped by 1 base and J by 4 bases; unmatched bases: 7. The germline V gene encodes CDR1 SGHTA and CDR2 FQGTGA. CDR3 bases: TGTGCCAGCAGCTTAAAAGGGAGGGTTGGGTACAATGAGCAGTTCTTC. Translated: CASSLKGRVGYNEQFF.

J is TRBJ1-1 and V is TRBV2, with D perhaps matching TRBD1 (5 bases). Trimming stripped 5 bases from V and 5 bases from J, with 18 bases between. CDR1 and CDR2 from the germline V gene are SNHLY and FYNNEI. This CDR3 comprises 15 residues. The CDR3 bases are TGTGCCAGCAGTATGCAGGGACCTCGGTGGACTGAAGCTTTCTTT. Amino acids: CASSMQGPRWTEAFF.

The chain is built from TRBV27 and TRBJ2-7; no clear D gene. The V gene's germline CDR1 is MNHEY and CDR2 SMNVEV (reference sequence). Trimming left V 8 bases short and J 3 bases short, with 11 bases between. CDR3 length: 12 residues. The CDR3 DNA is TGTGCCAGCGGTTCCCCATTCTACGAGCAGTACTTC. It codes for CASGSPFYEQYF.

This chain uses TRBV9 with TRBJ1-3; D is uncertain. CDR3 size: 17 residues. Trimming took 0 bases from V and 0 from J, leaving 13 bases between them. Germline CDR1 is SGDLS and CDR2 is YYNGEE. The DNA of the CDR3 is TGTGCCAGCAGCGTAGGAAAGGGCGGGAACTCTGGAAACACCATATATTTT. Protein: CASSVGKGGNSGNTIYF.

This sequence joins TRBV5-8 and TRBJ2-3; 8 nucleotides line up with TRBD1. Losses at the gene ends were 2 bases for V and 1 base for J; bases not matched to a gene: 3. The CDR3 has 15 residues. The V gene's germline CDR1 is SGHTS and CDR2 YDEGEE. The CDR3, as DNA: TGTGCCAGCAGCTTCGGACAGGGCCGCACAGATACGCAGTATTTT. Amino acids: CASSFGQGRTDTQYF.

The rearrangement uses TRBV11-1 and TRBJ1-2; D unresolved. The CDR3 has 13 residues. Trimming took 1 base from V and 5 from J, leaving 8 bases between them. Germline CDR1 and CDR2: SGHAT and FQDESV (reference sequence). The CDR3 DNA reads as TGTGCCAGCAGCTTAGACGGAGGATATGGCTACACCTTC. This codes for CASSLDGGYGYTF.

The rearrangement joins TRBV4-2 to TRBJ2-5; 10 bases fit TRBD2. V lost 2 bases to trimming and J lost 4 bases; unmatched junction nucleotides: 7. The CDR3 consists of 16 residues. The V gene's germline CDR1 is LGHNA and CDR2 YNFKEQ. The CDR3 DNA is TGTGCCAGCAGCCAACACGGGGCTAGCGGGGGAGAGACCCAGTACTTC. This encodes CASSQHGASGGETQYF.

This clone is a singleton in its sample. V gene TRBV4-1 combines with J gene TRBJ2-7; tentatively, D is TRBD1 or TRBD2 (5 bases each). The ends were cut back, 1 base at V and 1 base at J, with 14 bases in the middle. CDR1 MGHRA and CDR2 YSYEKL come from the germline V gene. The CDR3 is made up of 16 amino acids. This chain's CDR3 is CASSQGGASTSYEQYF. CDR3 coding DNA: TGCGCCAGCAGCCAAGGAGGGGCCTCGACTTCCTACGAGCAGTACTTC.

The rearrangement uses TRBV30 and TRBJ2-7; tentatively, D is TRBD2 (5 bases). Germline-derived CDR1 and CDR2 are GTSNPN and SVGIG (reference sequence). Trimming took off 2 bases at V and 0 bases at J, with 11 bases between the two ends. CDR3 length equals 14 residues. CDR3 loop: CAWSPPGYSYEQYF. The CDR3 bases are TGTGCCTGGAGTCCACCGGGATACTCCTACGAGCAGTACTTC.

The J gene is TRBJ1-4, the V gene TRBV5-1; 7 bases line up with TRBD1. This CDR3 has 15 amino acids. J lost 7 bases, V lost 3 bases, and 9 bases had no gene match. Germline V CDR1 and CDR2: SGHRS, YFSETQ. The CDR3 protein is CASSWGTEPAEKLFF. The CDR3 coding sequence is TGCGCCAGCAGCTGGGGGACAGAACCGGCTGAAAAACTGTTTTTT.

The chain links TRBV28 to TRBJ1-1, with D tentatively TRBD1 (6 bases). Germline CDR1 is MDHEN and CDR2 is SYDVKM. Trimming stripped 11 bases from V and 0 bases from J, with 16 bases between. The CDR3 runs 14 residues. The CDR3 loop reads CAVRQANMNTEAFF. CDR3 sequence (DNA): TGTGCCGTAAGACAGGCCAACATGAACACTGAAGCTTTCTTT.

This rearrangement joins TRBV9 to TRBJ2-2, with 7 bases lining up with TRBD1. CDR3 length: 15 amino acids. V lost 1 base, J lost 1 base, and 1 base stayed unmatched. Germline CDR1 is SGDLS and CDR2 is YYNGEE. DNA for the CDR3: TGTGCCAGCAGCGTAAGGACAGGGAACACCGGGGAGCTGTTTTTT. Its translation: CASSVRTGNTGELFF.